These 25 T cell receptor beta chains were all obtained from the same sample, sequenced in a study of OX40 agonist ivuxolimab in advanced cancers. The method was immunoSEQ multiplex PCR; TCRdb's version includes in-frame clones alone and lacks a portion of them. This table holds under 85,000 clones, about 92% found once. Source: CD4+ or CD8+ T cells sorted from blood, taken in a trial of the OX40 agonist ivuxolimab. The receptors derive from an adult with an advanced solid tumor such as melanoma, head and neck, liver or kidney cancer.

This chain uses TRBV5-4 with TRBJ2-5; 7 nucleotides line up with TRBD1. CDR1 is SGHNT and CDR2 is YYREEE in the germline V gene (reference sequence). After removal of 5 bases from V and 5 bases from J, the junction contained 12 bases not matched to a gene. This CDR3 is 15 amino acids long. CDR3 protein: CASSPYRGTGETQYF. In DNA form, the CDR3 reads TGTGCCAGCAGTCCCTACAGGGGCACGGGCGAGACCCAGTACTTC.

For this clone: Sequence at one end of the junction differs from germline and may be a read error. The chain couples TRBV7-7 to TRBJ2-5; D gene uncertain. CDR1 SSHAT and CDR2 FNYEAQ come from the germline V gene (reference sequence). This CDR3 spans 15 amino acids. The CDR3 DNA sequence: TGTGCTAGCAGCTTAGGCCGGTCCAAACAAGAGACCCAGTACTTC. Protein product: CASSLGRSKQETQYF.

The rearrangement uses TRBV4-3 and TRBJ2-3; tentative D call: TRBD1 (6 bases). This CDR3 contains 15 residues. From germline, CDR1 is LGHNA and CDR2 YSLEER. V lost 1 base, J lost 3 bases, and 11 bases lay in between. The CDR3 reads CASSQALQGTDTQYF. CDR3 bases: TGCGCCAGCAGCCAAGCGCTCCAGGGGACAGATACGCAGTATTTT.

The V gene is TRBV5-1, the J gene TRBJ2-5; TRBD2 matches 7 bases. The V gene end was trimmed by 0 bases and the J gene end by 1 base; junction bases not matched to a gene: 3. Germline lookup yields CDR1 SGHRS and CDR2 YFSETQ. This CDR3 has 15 residues. CDR3 region: CASSLVSSGQETQYF. The CDR3 region has the DNA TGCGCCAGCAGCTTGGTGTCTAGCGGCCAAGAGACCCAGTACTTC.

The chain combines TRBV11-3 with TRBJ2-1, with TRBD2 identical over 11 bases. CDR3 length equals 16 residues. Per germline, CDR1 SGHNT and CDR2 YENEEA. J was trimmed by 6 bases and V by 5 bases; bases with no gene match: 9. CDR3 in DNA: TGTGCCAGCAGCCCTAGAGGTAGCGGGAGGGTCAATGAGCAGTTCTTC. Translation: CASSPRGSGRVNEQFF.

This clone turned up a few times. The chain combines TRBV7-2 with TRBJ1-2; 7 bases match TRBD1. V gave up 1 base and J gave up 4 bases; unmatched junction bases: 3. The CDR3 contains 14 residues. CDR1 is SGHTA and CDR2 is FQGNSA in the germline V gene. CDR3: CASSLGGQIYGYTF. The CDR3 nucleotides read TGTGCCAGCAGCTTAGGGGGACAGATCTATGGCTACACCTTC.

The rearrangement uses TRBV7-2 and TRBJ2-5, with D possibly matching TRBD1 (5 bases). CDR3 size: 17 residues. The germline V and J ends were trimmed by 1 base and 5 bases, with 20 bases remaining between them. The V gene's germline CDR1 is SGHTA and CDR2 FQGNSA. DNA for the CDR3: TGTGCCAGCAGCTTAGAAGAAGGGCAGGGTTACAGGGAGACCCAGTACTTC. Amino acid sequence: CASSLEEGQGYRETQYF.

CDR3: CASSHAGANTGELFF. As DNA, the CDR3 is TGCGCCAGCAGCCATGCGGGAGCGAACACCGGGGAGCTGTTTTTT. The V gene is TRBV4-1, the J gene TRBJ2-2; 7 nucleotides agree with TRBD2. The V gene's germline CDR1 is MGHRA and CDR2 YSYEKL. This CDR3 is built from 15 residues. V lost 3 bases to trimming and J lost 0 bases; unmatched junction nucleotides: 1.

The V call is TRBV18, the J call TRBJ2-7, with D perhaps TRBD2 (5 bases). The CDR3 loop spans 13 amino acids. Germline loops: CDR1 KGHSH, CDR2 LQKENI. Trimming shortened V by 6 bases and J by 5 bases, and 14 bases separated the two germline ends. The CDR3 loop reads CASSRGLNNEQYF. The CDR3 nucleotides are TGTGCCAGCTCGCGCGGACTTAACAACGAGCAGTACTTC.

The rearrangement uses TRBV11-2 and TRBJ2-4, with D possibly TRBD1 on 5 matching bases. The CDR3 has 14 residues. Trimming pared 4 bases from V and 7 bases from J, leaving 14 bases between. Germline CDR1 reads SGHAT; CDR2 reads FQNNGV. The DNA of the CDR3 is TGTGCCAGCAGCTCAACAGGTCTTTGGAACATTCAGTACTTC. Amino acid sequence: CASSSTGLWNIQYF.

The gene calls are TRBV5-1 and TRBJ2-3, with 7 bases that match TRBD1. The CDR3 runs 16 residues. Trimming took 6 bases from V and 1 from J; bases not matched to a gene: 11. Germline CDR1 is SGHRS and CDR2 is YFSETQ. CDR3 protein: CASTPSGGRGTDTQYF. In nucleotides, the CDR3 is TGCGCCAGCACACCCTCAGGGGGTCGGGGCACAGATACGCAGTATTTT.

CDR3 in amino acids: CASSVAELRGGELFF. DNA for the CDR3: TGTGCCAGCAGCGTCGCTGAGCTCCGCGGCGGGGAGCTGTTTTTT. V usage is TRBV9 and J usage is TRBJ2-2; D not certain. The germline V gene has CDR1 SGDLS and CDR2 YYNGEE. V dropped 2 bases and J dropped 7 bases, with 15 bases sitting between them. This CDR3 region has 15 residues. The variable domain in full, with the rest retrieved from reference TRBV9 and TRBJ2-2, is DSGVTQTPKHLITATGQRVTLRCSPRSGDLSVYWYQQSLDQGLQFLIQYYNGEERAKGNILERFSAQQFPDLHSELNLSSLELGDSALYFCASSVAELRGGELFFGEGSRLTVL.

V usage is TRBV19 and J usage is TRBJ2-1, with TRBD2 matching 8 bases. Germline trimming cut 3 bases from V and 7 bases from J; bases unmatched to any gene: 8. Germline assignment: CDR1 LNHDA and CDR2 SQIVND (reference sequence). The CDR3 sequence is 15 residues long. The CDR3 loop reads CASSMSGSGQNEQFF. The CDR3 DNA reads as TGTGCCAGTAGTATGAGCGGGAGCGGGCAAAATGAGCAGTTCTTC. Supplemented by reference TRBV19 and TRBJ2-1, the full variable domain reads DGGITQSPKYLFRKEGQNVTLSCEQNLNHDAMYWYRQDPGQGLRLIYYSQIVNDFQKGDIAEGYSVSREKKESFPLTVTSAQKNPTAFYLCASSMSGSGQNEQFFGPGTRLTVL.

The V gene is TRBV20-1, the J gene TRBJ2-3; no reliable D call. Between the trimmed V and J ends, which lost 6 bases and 0 bases, there was a span of 4 bases. Germline CDR1 is DFQATT and CDR2 is SNEGSKA (reference sequence). CDR3 length equals 11 residues. The CDR3 nucleotides are TGCAGTGCAGGTAGCACAGATACGCAGTATTTT. Translated: CSAGSTDTQYF.

The chain combines TRBV10-3 with TRBJ2-1; TRBD2 matches 9 bases. The CDR3 loop spans 16 amino acids. The trim removed 3 bases at V and 5 bases at J, leaving 8 bases unmatched. The germline gives CDR1 ENHRY, CDR2 SYGVKD. The CDR3 nucleotides are TGTGCCATCAGTGAAACTAGCGGGCGAGAAGACAATGAGCAGTTCTTC. Its translation is CAISETSGREDNEQFF.

The chain couples TRBV6-5 to TRBJ2-3, with 7 nucleotides matching TRBD2. After removal of 2 bases from V and 4 bases from J, the junction contained 3 bases not matched to a gene. This CDR3 spans 14 amino acids. Germline CDR1 MNHEY, CDR2 SVGAGI. CDR3 sequence (DNA): TGTGCCAGCAGTTACGGCGGGAGCTCAGATACGCAGTATTTT. Translating it yields CASSYGGSSDTQYF.

V is TRBV11-2 and J is TRBJ2-5, with D unresolved. The closer fit of TRBJ2-7 to the DNA end suggests the J call may be wrong. The CDR3 sequence is 11 residues long. The V gene's germline CDR1 is SGHAT and CDR2 FQNNGV. The CDR3: CASSLFNEQYF. CDR3 in DNA: TGTGCCAGCAGCTTATTCAACGAGCAGTACTTC.

The rearrangement links TRBV4-2 to TRBJ2-1; 12 positions agree with TRBD2. V trimming: 0 bases; J trimming: 0 bases; junction bases outside the gene matches: 3. The CDR3 is 18 residues long. CDR1 is LGHNA and CDR2 is YNFKEQ in the germline V gene. For the CDR3, the DNA is TGTGCCAGCAGCCAAGACCTACTAGCGGGAGGCTCCTACAATGAGCAGTTCTTC. This gives the protein CASSQDLLAGGSYNEQFF.

V gene TRBV5-6 combines with J gene TRBJ2-1, with D maybe TRBD1 (6 bases). Germline CDR1 reads SGHDT; CDR2 reads YYEEEE. V was pared by 4 bases and J by 7 bases, with 18 bases between. The CDR3 extends over 15 amino acids. The CDR3 sequence: CASSPLGGRGNEQFF. The DNA for the CDR3 is TGTGCCAGCAGCCCATTAGGGGGTAGGGGAAATGAGCAGTTCTTC.

The chain has TRBV11-3 and TRBJ1-1, with no clear D. With 6 bases removed from V and 0 bases from J, the gap between germline ends came to 8 bases. Per the germline V gene, CDR1 is SGHNT and CDR2 is YENEEA. The CDR3 is made up of 13 amino acids. CDR3 residues: CASRIHLNTEAFF. In DNA form, the CDR3 reads TGTGCCAGCAGGATTCACTTGAACACTGAAGCTTTCTTT.

Turning to this clone: The same CDR3 can be traced to other DNA sequences in this sample. J is TRBJ2-3 and V is TRBV25-1; D gene ambiguous. The V end lost 5 bases, the J end lost 1 base, and 1 base lay between the germline ends. CDR3 length: 11 residues. Germline V gives CDR1 MGHDK, CDR2 SYGVNS. The CDR3 here is CASSRTDTQYF. DNA of the CDR3: TGTGCCAGCAGTCGCACAGATACGCAGTATTTT.

The rearrangement links TRBV5-1 to TRBJ1-2; tentatively, D is TRBD1 (5 bases). Trimming shortened V by 1 base and J by 0 bases, and 13 bases separated the two germline ends. This CDR3 has 16 residues. Per the germline V gene, CDR1 is SGHRS and CDR2 is YFSETQ. The DNA for the CDR3 is TGCGCCAGCAGCTTGACGGGGGGTAGCTCTAACTATGGCTACACCTTC. Encoded protein: CASSLTGGSSNYGYTF.

V gene TRBV28 combines with J gene TRBJ2-1, with 8 bases aligning to TRBD2. V shed 5 bases and J 10 bases; nucleotides not matched to a gene: 13. This CDR3 is 15 amino acids long. CDR1 is MDHEN and CDR2 is SYDVKM in the germline V gene. The CDR3 here is CASSPRNSGIPEQFF. DNA for the CDR3: TGTGCCAGCAGTCCGAGGAATAGCGGGATCCCCGAGCAGTTCTTC.

This chain joins TRBV7-2 and TRBJ2-3; D is uncertain. The CDR3 consists of 12 residues. Germline CDR1 reads SGHTA; CDR2 reads FQGNSA. V lost 5 bases and J lost 2, with 5 bases in between. CDR3 DNA sequence: TGTGCCAGCAGCCGTTACACAGATACGCAGTATTTT. It codes for CASSRYTDTQYF.

The genes are TRBV21-1 and TRBJ2-7; whether TRBD1, the table's D call, matches the DNA was not checked. TRBV21-1 is given as a pseudogene. CDR3 length: 13 residues. The CDR3 bases are TGTGCCAGCATCCGACAGGGTGGGTACGAGCAGTACTTC. Amino acid sequence: CASIRQGGYEQYF.